The 26 T cell receptor beta chains below were found in one sample sequenced in a study of T cells in Graves' hyperthyroidism and ophthalmopathy. RNA transcripts yielded amplified TCR beta CDR3 regions. HTBI primers were employed in a first-round RT-PCR of the TCR CDR3. One entry per CDR3 protein results from TCRdb running MiXCR on the multiplex PCR reads. The data contain 550,000 to 600,000 distinct CDR3 sequences, around 45% of them singletons. Specimen: peripheral blood or thyroid tissue (not recorded which). The receptors stem from an adult woman with Graves' disease, either hyperthyroidism or ophthalmopathy (not recorded which).

This chain joins TRBV10-3 and TRBJ1-4, with 7 positions matching TRBD1. Looked up from germline, CDR1 is ENHRY and CDR2 is SYGVKD. The CDR3 runs 15 residues. V gave up 3 bases and J gave up 5 bases; unmatched junction bases: 6. DNA of the CDR3: TGTGCCATCAGTGACCCACAGGGGTTGAATGAAAAACTGTTTTTT. Protein: CAISDPQGLNEKLFF.

The J gene is TRBJ2-5, the V gene TRBV20-1; maybe TRBD1 (6 bases). Germline CDR1 and CDR2: DFQATT and SNEGSKA (reference sequence). The CDR3 contains 12 residues. V shed 6 bases and J shed 7 bases, with 15 bases lying between them. CDR3 region: CSAAQGIGTQYF. CDR3 DNA sequence: TGCAGTGCGGCGCAGGGGATTGGGACCCAGTACTTC.

This clonotype has a count of ten or more. The V gene is TRBV12-3 or TRBV12-4, the J gene TRBJ2-2; no definite D call. The CDR3 runs to 13 residues. V was cut by 3 bases and J by 13 bases, with 15 bases left in between. The CDR3 sequence: CASSLSPPTGLFF. DNA of the CDR3: TGTGCCAGCAGTTTGTCCCCGCCGACGGGGCTGTTTTTT.

The chain links TRBV20-1 to TRBJ2-7; tentatively, D is TRBD1 (5 bases). This CDR3 has 12 residues. Germline CDR1 is DFQATT and CDR2 is SNEGSKA (reference sequence). The CDR3 nucleotides read TGCAGCAAGGGGCAGGGTCTGGAAGAGCAGTACTTC. Its protein product is CSKGQGLEEQYF.

In its sample, this clonotype was seen once. Being one base from a much bigger clone, this may be a read error. The gene calls are TRBV6-1 and TRBJ1-5; unclear D gene. This CDR3 has 14 residues. The germline CDR1 and CDR2 sequences are MNHNS and SASEGT. The CDR3 nucleotides read TGTGCCGGCAGTCCCTGGAAAGGCTATCAGCCCCAGCATTTT. Protein: CAGSPWKGYQPQHF.

This clonotype showed up many times. The rearrangement joins TRBV5-1 to TRBJ1-5, with TRBD1 identical over 7 bases. This CDR3 region has 14 residues. Looked up from germline, CDR1 is SGHRS and CDR2 is YFSETQ. V lost 5 bases to trimming and J lost 6 bases; unmatched junction nucleotides: 8. CDR3 in amino acids: CASSHRQGGQPQHF. CDR3 sequence (DNA): TGCGCCAGCAGTCACCGACAGGGAGGTCAGCCCCAGCATTTT.

This clonotype was observed at least ten times. The chain recombines TRBV11-2 with TRBJ1-4; D possibly corresponds to TRBD1 (5 bases). Germline V gene lookup returns CDR1 SGHAT and CDR2 FQNNGV. V lost 5 bases and J 6 bases, leaving 13 bases between the germline ends. The CDR3 is 14 amino acids. CDR3 in amino acids: CASSEGLRDEKLFF. The CDR3 region has the DNA TGTGCCAGCAGCGAGGGGCTGAGGGATGAAAAACTGTTTTTT.

This sequence joins TRBV7-2 and TRBJ2-7, with D maybe TRBD1 (5 bases). The V end was cut by 4 bases, the J end by 0 bases, with 13 bases between. The CDR3 totals 15 residues. The germline CDR1 and CDR2 sequences are SGHTA and FQGNSA. CDR3 coding DNA: TGTGCCAGCAGCTCCTGGAACGACAGCTCCTACGAGCAGTACTTC. Protein: CASSSWNDSSYEQYF.

The V call is TRBV20-1, the J call TRBJ1-2, with 11 bases that match TRBD1. CDR1 and CDR2 (germline): DFQATT, SNEGSKA (reference sequence). The CDR3 is 16 amino acids. V lost 1 base, J lost 7 bases, and 11 bases stayed unmatched. The CDR3 protein is CSARVPPGQGAVGYTF. CDR3 DNA sequence: TGCAGTGCTAGAGTTCCCCCCGGACAGGGGGCGGTTGGCTACACCTTC.

The chain recombines TRBV7-3 with TRBJ2-2, with D possibly being TRBD1 (6 bases). The germline V gene encodes CDR1 SGHTA and CDR2 FQGTGA. The CDR3 consists of 16 residues. Trimming pared 1 base from V and 1 base from J, leaving 10 bases between. CDR3 DNA sequence: TGTGCCAGCAGCTTAATGGCCAGGGGGAACACCGGGGAGCTGTTTTTT. Translation gives CASSLMARGNTGELFF.

This clonotype came up many times. V and J are TRBV12-3 or TRBV12-4 and TRBJ2-7, with TRBD1 matching over 7 bases. Trimming cost V 6 bases and J 6 bases; bases outside gene matches: 8. The CDR3 covers 13 residues. The DNA for the CDR3 is TGTGCCAGCAGCCGAGACAGGGTCGGCGAGCAGTACTTC. It is translated as CASSRDRVGEQYF.

The chain joins TRBV3-1 to TRBJ1-3; D gene unclear. Trimming removed 4 bases at V and 4 bases at J, with 5 bases between. CDR3 length: 12 residues. Germline V gives CDR1 LGHDT, CDR2 YNNKEL (reference sequence). This CDR3 is CASSPAGNTIYF. The CDR3 coding sequence is TGTGCCAGCAGCCCGGCCGGAAACACCATATATTTT.

This clonotype was seen ten or more times. V usage is TRBV11-2 and J usage is TRBJ1-2; TRBD1 is a possible D gene (5 bases). The CDR3 length is 14 residues. Trimming cost V 1 base and J 7 bases, with 13 bases left between them. Germline V gives CDR1 SGHAT, CDR2 FQNNGV. CDR3 sequence (DNA): TGTGCCAGCAGCTTAGGGGACGTGGGTGGTGGCTACACCTTC. It encodes CASSLGDVGGGYTF.

This clonotype turned up a few times. Here the CDR3 DNA reads TGTGCCAGCAGTCCCTCTGGGCCTCCGGGGGAGACCCAGTACTTC. This gives the protein CASSPSGPPGETQYF. This rearrangement joins TRBV11-2 to TRBJ2-5, with a weak D call TRBD2 (5 bases). The length of the CDR3 is 15 residues. CDR1 and CDR2 (germline): SGHAT, FQNNGV. With 6 bases removed from V and 5 bases from J, the gap between germline ends came to 19 bases.

This clonotype was observed many times. This sequence joins TRBV20-1 and TRBJ2-7, with TRBD2 matching over 7 bases. The CDR3 is made up of 15 amino acids. With 0 bases clipped from V and 0 bases from J, the junction kept 5 bases outside the gene matches. CDR1 DFQATT and CDR2 SNEGSKA come from the germline V gene (reference sequence). This chain's CDR3 is CSAREPSGDSYEQYF. CDR3 coding DNA: TGCAGTGCTAGAGAACCGAGCGGGGACTCCTACGAGCAGTACTTC.

CDR3: CASLVAGGPLETQYF. CDR3 nucleotides: TGTGCCAGCTTGGTGGCGGGAGGGCCGTTGGAGACCCAGTACTTC. This chain uses TRBV12-3 or TRBV12-4 with TRBJ2-5; 9 nucleotides line up with TRBD2. The CDR3 extends over 15 amino acids. With 8 bases clipped from V and 5 bases from J, the junction kept 12 bases outside the gene matches.

The CDR3 protein is CSARVIPGGGTAQYF. The CDR3 region has the DNA TGCAGTGCTAGAGTTATCCCAGGGGGCGGGACGGCCCAGTACTTC. The chain joins TRBV20-1 to TRBJ2-5; 8 nucleotides line up with TRBD1. V shed 1 base and J 9 bases; nucleotides not matched to a gene: 13. Germline assignment: CDR1 DFQATT and CDR2 SNEGSKA (reference sequence). The CDR3 length is 15 residues.

The rearrangement links TRBV10-2 to TRBJ1-5, with TRBD1 matching over 9 bases. CDR1 and CDR2 (germline): WSHSY, SAAADI. J gave up 4 bases and V 6 bases, and 7 bases lay outside the gene matches. CDR3 length: 15 residues. CDR3 protein: CASRAGTGRNQPQHF. The CDR3 coding sequence is TGCGCCAGCAGGGCCGGGACAGGGAGAAATCAGCCCCAGCATTTT.

The gene calls are TRBV10-3 and TRBJ1-5; D unclear. V dropped 6 bases and J dropped 6 bases, with 9 bases sitting between them. The CDR3 covers 12 residues. Germline V gene data show CDR1 as ENHRY and CDR2 as SYGVKD. CDR3 in amino acids: CAISSPGQPQHF. The CDR3, as DNA: TGTGCCATCAGCTCCCCCGGTCAGCCCCAGCATTTT.

The table lists this clonotype with a count of one. In DNA, the CDR3 is TGTGCCAGCAGCAAGGGACAATCCACTGGGGCCAACGTCCTGACTTTC. The encoded protein is CASSKGQSTGANVLTF. The V and J genes are TRBV7-8 and TRBJ2-6; TRBD1 might be the D (6 bases). CDR1 is SGHVS and CDR2 is FQNEAQ in the germline V gene. CDR3 length: 16 amino acids. The germline V and J ends were trimmed by 5 bases and 2 bases, with 13 bases remaining between them.

In DNA, the CDR3 is TGTGCCAGCAACACCGGACAGGGAAACACTGAAGCTTTCTTT. Translated: CASNTGQGNTEAFF. The V and J genes are TRBV12-3 or TRBV12-4 and TRBJ1-1; 8 nucleotides agree with TRBD1. The CDR3 has 14 amino acids. After removal of 7 bases from V and 2 bases from J, the junction contained 6 bases not matched to a gene.

This clonotype appeared many times. The genes are TRBV7-9 and TRBJ2-7, with 9 bases lining up with TRBD1. V trimming: 3 bases; J trimming: 4 bases; junction bases outside the gene matches: 4. The CDR3 is 14 residues long. Germline lookup yields CDR1 SEHNR and CDR2 FQNEAQ (reference sequence). The CDR3 DNA reads as TGTGCCAGCAGCTTTGGGGGACAGGGTTACGAGCAGTACTTC. This sequence encodes CASSFGGQGYEQYF.

This clonotype was seen at least ten times. An end of the junction differs from the germline gene, which may be a read error. The chain combines TRBV6-1 with TRBJ1-4; unclear D gene. This CDR3 is built from 14 residues. Germline V lookup: CDR1 MNHNS, CDR2 SASEGT. Here the CDR3 DNA reads TGTGCCAGCAGTGGGGGATATGAAGCGGACGAACTCTTTTTT. Protein: CASSGGYEADELFF.

The V gene is TRBV24-1, the J gene TRBJ2-7, with unresolved D. This CDR3 comprises 14 residues. Trimming took off 4 bases at V and 2 bases at J, with 11 bases between the two ends. Germline V gene data show CDR1 as KGHDR and CDR2 as SFDVKD. The CDR3, as DNA: TGTGCCACCAGTGACCATAGACACCCCTACGAGCAGTACTTC. Its protein product is CATSDHRHPYEQYF.

The chain links TRBV4-2 to TRBJ2-5; maybe TRBD1 (6 bases). The CDR3 is made up of 16 amino acids. The V gene's germline CDR1 is LGHNA and CDR2 YNFKEQ. V was trimmed by 4 bases and J by 2 bases, leaving 17 bases between them. CDR3 in DNA: TGTGCCAGCAGCCCAAGGGACACCAGTTTACAAGAGACCCAGTACTTC. It translates to CASSPRDTSLQETQYF.

The V and J genes are TRBV20-1 and TRBJ2-5; 10 positions match TRBD2. This CDR3 contains 16 residues. CDR1 is DFQATT, CDR2 SNEGSKA, per germline (reference sequence). V dropped 4 bases and J dropped 4; count of bases not matched to a gene: 12. The CDR3 DNA sequence: TGCAGTGCTACCACAGGCCGGGCTAGCGGGAGAGAGACCCAGTACTTC. As protein: CSATTGRASGRETQYF.